This paragraph reports one T cell receptor beta chain. Its antigen is as yet unknown. The trim removed 3 bases at V and 5 bases at J, leaving 5 bases unmatched. The CDR3 totals 15 residues. Germline lookup yields CDR1 DFQATT and CDR2 SNEGSKA (reference sequence). The sample belongs to a study of CD8 T cells in ankylosing spondylitis. Study-wide findings and caveats: In ankylosing spondylitis blood, a motif of roughly 8 highly homologous TCR beta variants appeared characteristic. Earlier authors reported some of these motif variants in reactive arthritis synovial fluid and blood. In peripheral blood, disease-linked CD8+ clones occurred at relatively low frequencies. Matched ankylosing spondylitis synovial fluid reportedly showed significant enrichment of disease-linked clones.

As the method for making TCR beta libraries, quantitative 5'-RACE with molecular barcodes was used. TCRdb ran MiXCR on the 5' RACE reads and lists one entry per CDR3 protein. The data show about 450,000 distinct CDR3 sequences, roughly 26% seen once. The clonotype was recovered from a male donor with ankylosing spondylitis. This chain connects TRBV20-1 to TRBJ2-5, with 14 bases identical to TRBD2. The sequencing sample was made of blood, either unsorted or a sorted T cell fraction (not recorded which). CDR3 in DNA: TGCAGTGCTAGGCCGGGACTAGCGGGAGTTGAGACCCAGTACTTC. As protein: CSARPGLAGVETQYF.